These 24 T cell receptor beta chains came from one sample sequenced in a study of spatial heterogeneity in lung cancer. Indicated time point: blood at routine non-recurrence follow-up after resection. No cell sorting; template was whole RNA from tumor, lung tissue or PBMC. MiXCR was run by TCRdb on the 5' RACE reads, yielding one entry per CDR3 protein. The sample includes 20,000 to 30,000 distinct CDR3 sequences, 5.5% to 7% of them seen just once. The material sequenced was PBMCs, taken at follow-up. Receptors were obtained from a male donor with early-stage non-small cell lung cancer.

This clonotype was found many times. The J gene is TRBJ1-5, the V gene TRBV5-6; the D gene is possibly TRBD1 (5 bases). The CDR3 covers 15 residues. V was clipped by 4 bases and J by 0 bases, with 11 bases between them. Germline assignment: CDR1 SGHDT and CDR2 YYEEEE. DNA of the CDR3: TGTGCCAGCAGCCCGGGACCGCATAGCAATCAGCCCCAGCATTTT. Its protein product is CASSPGPHSNQPQHF. Looking up the rest from reference TRBV5-6 and TRBJ1-5 gives the full variable domain: DAGVTQSPTHLIKTRGQQVTLRCSPKSGHDTVSWYQQALGQGPQFIFQYYEEEERQRGNFPDRFSGHQFPNYSSELNVNALLLGDSALYLCASSPGPHSNQPQHFGDGTRLSIL.

There are many counts of this clonotype. The chain joins TRBV4-1 to TRBJ2-1; 10 nucleotides agree with TRBD1. The CDR3 is made up of 15 amino acids. CDR1 is MGHRA, CDR2 YSYEKL, per germline. The trim removed 2 bases at V and 5 bases at J, leaving 3 bases unmatched. The CDR3 sequence: CASSQTGTGDNEQFF. The CDR3 region has the DNA TGCGCCAGCAGCCAAACCGGGACAGGGGACAATGAGCAGTTCTTC.

This clonotype was recorded at least ten times. The rearrangement links TRBV6-2 or TRBV6-3 to TRBJ2-3; D gene ambiguous. The CDR3 extends over 13 amino acids. Trimming removed 8 bases from V and 2 bases from J, with 11 bases in between. Per the germline V gene, CDR1 is MNHEY and CDR2 is SVGEGT. The CDR3 sequence: CASRPSPTDTQYF. The CDR3 DNA sequence: TGTGCCAGCCGCCCGAGCCCCACAGATACGCAGTATTTT.

The rearrangement joins TRBV29-1 to TRBJ1-1; possible D gene TRBD1, 5 bases. Trimming removed 7 bases at V and 8 bases at J, with 17 bases between. Germline V gene data show CDR1 as SQVTM and CDR2 as ANQGSEA. The CDR3 is 12 residues long. The CDR3 here is CSASSGQREAFF. The CDR3 DNA follows: TGCAGCGCTAGCTCCGGACAAAGAGAAGCTTTCTTT.

This clonotype was recorded a few times. The rearrangement joins TRBV6-1 to TRBJ2-2; weak D call: TRBD1 (7 bases). Per the germline V gene, CDR1 is MNHNS and CDR2 is SASEGT. The V and J ends lost 3 bases and 0 bases respectively, with 11 bases between them. This CDR3 spans 16 amino acids. The CDR3 region has the DNA TGTGCCAGCAGTGACCAGGGGGGAACGAACACCGGGGAGCTGTTTTTT. Amino acid sequence: CASSDQGGTNTGELFF.

This clonotype was recorded a few times. The chain carries TRBV29-1 and TRBJ1-2; perhaps TRBD1 as D (5 bases). Trimming removed 4 bases from V and 0 bases from J, with 6 bases in between. CDR3 size: 12 residues. The germline V gene encodes CDR1 SQVTM and CDR2 ANQGSEA. CDR3: CSVVGANYGYTF. The CDR3 DNA sequence: TGCAGCGTTGTGGGGGCTAACTATGGCTACACCTTC. The entire variable domain, with the rest obtained from reference TRBV29-1 and TRBJ1-2, is as follows: SAVISQKPSRDICQRGTSLTIQCQVDSQVTMMFWYRQQPGQSLTLIATANQGSEATYESGFVIDKFPISRPNLTFSTLTVSNMSPEDSSIYLCSVVGANYGYTFGSGTRLTVV.

This clonotype was observed at least ten times. The chain's CDR3 is CASSQNLAGGANVLTF. The CDR3 nucleotides read TGTGCCAGCAGCCAAAATCTTGCGGGCGGGGCCAACGTCCTGACTTTC. The rearrangement links TRBV14 to TRBJ2-6, with a weak D call TRBD2 (5 bases). The CDR3 has 16 residues. The germline V and J ends were trimmed by 2 bases and 4 bases, with 12 bases remaining between them. Germline assignment: CDR1 SGHDN and CDR2 FVKESK.

This clonotype was counted ten times or more. The chain uses TRBV10-3 and TRBJ2-7; D is unresolved. V gave up 3 bases and J gave up 6 bases, with 12 bases separating them. The CDR3 is made up of 13 amino acids. CDR1 and CDR2 (germline): ENHRY, SYGVKD. The CDR3 reads CAISDGSIPEQYV. CDR3 DNA sequence: TGTGCCATCAGTGATGGCAGTATTCCCGAGCAGTACGTC.

This clonotype was seen ten or more times. CDR3 amino acids: CASSGGLAQETQYF. The CDR3 bases are TGTGCCAGCAGTGGAGGGCTGGCACAAGAGACCCAGTACTTC. The chain combines TRBV6-1 with TRBJ2-5; D is perhaps TRBD2 (5 bases). The V end lost 4 bases, the J end lost 2 bases, and 11 bases lay between the germline ends. This CDR3 spans 14 amino acids. Looked up from germline, CDR1 is MNHNS and CDR2 is SASEGT.

The rearrangement uses TRBV20-1 and TRBJ2-3; 7 bases line up with TRBD1. Trimming removed 5 bases from V and 0 bases from J; junction bases left unmatched: 5. This CDR3 is 14 amino acids long. The germline CDR1 and CDR2 sequences are DFQATT and SNEGSKA (reference sequence). Written as DNA, the CDR3 is TGCAGTGCTTACGGGACAGACAGCACAGATACGCAGTATTTT. It translates to CSAYGTDSTDTQYF.

The chain has TRBV12-3 or TRBV12-4 and TRBJ2-4, with TRBD1 as a possible D gene (5 bases). V was clipped by 5 bases and J by 0 bases, with 14 bases between them. This CDR3 region has 16 residues. This chain's CDR3 is CASSPQGTLAKNIQYF. The CDR3 DNA sequence: TGTGCCAGCAGTCCTCAGGGTACCCTAGCCAAAAACATTCAGTACTTC.

Worth noting for this clonotype: One base away lies a much larger clone, so this may be a sequencing read error. The J gene is TRBJ2-1, the V gene TRBV20-1; 8 bases line up with TRBD2. Per germline, CDR1 DFQATT and CDR2 SNEGSKA (reference sequence). The CDR3 is 14 amino acids. CDR3 sequence (DNA): TGCAGTGCTAGTTTAGCGGGGCCTTACAATGAGCTGTTCTTC. It specifies CSASLAGPYNELFF.

CDR3 bases: TGTGCCAGTAGTACAATTGGGGAGCAGTTCTTC. This gives the protein CASSTIGEQFF. The chain combines TRBV19 with TRBJ2-1, with unresolved D. CDR1 and CDR2 from the germline V gene are LNHDA and SQIVND (reference sequence). With 4 bases removed from V and 10 bases from J, the gap between germline ends came to 8 bases. The CDR3 spans 11 residues.

With regard to this clonotype: Being one base from a much bigger clone, this may be a read error. This chain connects TRBV12-3 or TRBV12-4 to TRBJ1-3; perhaps TRBD1 as D (5 bases). The CDR3 runs to 15 residues. The CDR3 region is CAGSLSGLSGNTIYF. The CDR3, as DNA: TGTGCCGGCAGTTTGTCGGGGCTATCCGGAAACACCATATATTTT.

This clonotype was recorded at least ten times. This chain uses TRBV6-5 with TRBJ1-1; no definite D call. V was cut by 6 bases and J by 2 bases, with 10 bases left in between. This CDR3 has 13 residues. Germline values: CDR1 MNHEY, CDR2 SVGAGI. The CDR3 loop reads CASRNTQNTEAFF. CDR3 DNA sequence: TGTGCCAGCAGGAATACACAAAACACTGAAGCTTTCTTT.

This clonotype was counted ten times or more. The V and J genes are TRBV6-4 and TRBJ2-3; D perhaps matches TRBD2 (5 bases). The V and J ends lost 5 bases and 5 bases respectively, with 11 bases between them. Germline values: CDR1 MRHNA, CDR2 SNTAGT. The CDR3 is 13 residues long. The CDR3 DNA reads TGTGCCAGCAGTACGGACGCGGGAGATACGCAGTATTTT. Protein product: CASSTDAGDTQYF.

This clonotype has a count of ten or more. V and J are TRBV5-4 and TRBJ2-1, with 7 nucleotides matching TRBD1. The CDR3 loop spans 13 amino acids. Germline CDR1 SGHNT, CDR2 YYREEE (reference sequence). V shed 3 bases, J shed 5 bases, and the junction held 2 bases outside the gene matches. The DNA of the CDR3 is TGTGCCAGCAGCTGGGGACAGAACAATGAGCAGTTCTTC. This sequence encodes CASSWGQNNEQFF. The variable domain in full, completed from reference TRBV5-4 and TRBJ2-1, reads ETGVTQSPTHLIKTRGQQVTLRCSSQSGHNTVSWYQQALGQGPQFIFQYYREEENGRGNFPPRFSGLQFPNYSSELNVNALELDDSALYLCASSWGQNNEQFFGPGTRLTVL.

There are many counts of this clonotype. V and J are TRBV29-1 and TRBJ1-2; D is perhaps TRBD1 (6 bases). The CDR3 extends over 11 amino acids. Between the trimmed V and J ends, which lost 6 bases and 8 bases, there was a span of 13 bases. CDR1 SQVTM and CDR2 ANQGSEA come from the germline V gene. The CDR3 loop reads CSVNRVGGYTF. The CDR3 DNA follows: TGCAGCGTGAACAGGGTCGGCGGCTACACCTTC.

This clonotype was seen a handful of times. V is TRBV20-1 and J is TRBJ2-1; 12 bases match TRBD2. The length of the CDR3 is 20 residues. Trimming cost V 3 bases and J 2 bases; bases outside gene matches: 17. Germline lookup yields CDR1 DFQATT and CDR2 SNEGSKA (reference sequence). The DNA of the CDR3 is TGCAGTGCTAGGGATATTATTGGGCTAGCGGGAGGGAAAGCCTACAATGAGCAGTTCTTC. Translated, it gives CSARDIIGLAGGKAYNEQFF.

The genes are TRBV24-1 and TRBJ1-1, with a weak D call TRBD1 (6 bases). The V and J ends lost 9 bases and 5 bases respectively, with 18 bases between them. Germline V gene data show CDR1 as KGHDR and CDR2 as SFDVKD. The CDR3 has 14 amino acids. CDR3 bases: TGTGCCACCCAAGACACCAATCAGGGGACTGAAGCTTTCTTT. Protein product: CATQDTNQGTEAFF.

This clonotype appeared many times. This chain joins TRBV27 and TRBJ1-1, with 8 bases identical to TRBD1. J lost 1 base, V lost 6 bases, and 4 bases had no gene match. Looked up from germline, CDR1 is MNHEY and CDR2 is SMNVEV (reference sequence). This CDR3 spans 14 amino acids. The CDR3 bases are TGTGCCAGCAGAAAGACAGGGGCGAACACTGAAGCTTTCTTT. It specifies CASRKTGANTEAFF.

This clonotype was observed many times. V usage is TRBV7-9 and J usage is TRBJ2-1; D is unresolved. V was pared by 6 bases and J by 6 bases, with 12 bases between. CDR3 size: 13 residues. The V gene's germline CDR1 is SEHNR and CDR2 FQNEAQ (reference sequence). This CDR3 reads CASRSIAGNEQFF. The CDR3, as DNA: TGTGCCAGCAGGTCAATCGCCGGCAATGAGCAGTTCTTC.

This clonotype was detected many times. The genes are TRBV6-2 or TRBV6-3 and TRBJ2-7; 9 positions agree with TRBD1. Trimming took 7 bases from V and 3 from J; bases not matched to a gene: 16. The CDR3 spans 17 residues. Germline CDR1 is MNHEY and CDR2 is SVGEGT. The DNA for the CDR3 is TGTGCCAGCATCACCGTCGCCGGGACAGGGACTCTCTACGAGCAGTACTTC. This codes for CASITVAGTGTLYEQYF.

This clonotype was recorded at least ten times. V usage is TRBV13 and J usage is TRBJ2-2, with a possible D match to TRBD1 (5 bases). V dropped 5 bases and J dropped 6 bases, with 13 bases sitting between them. The CDR3 spans 14 residues. In germline, CDR1 is PRHDT, CDR2 FYEKMQ (reference sequence). Here the CDR3 reads CASSPRIGAGELFF. The CDR3 DNA sequence: TGTGCCAGCAGCCCACGAATAGGGGCCGGGGAGCTGTTTTTT.